This TCR beta chain was obtained from a study of blood T cell repertoires in COVID-19. The data were produced by immunoSEQ multiplex PCR, yet TCRdb's version contains in-frame clones alone and is incomplete. The sample records under 450,000 clones, 87% being singletons. The CDR3 spans 17 residues. The V gene's germline CDR1 is MNHEY and CDR2 SMNVEV (reference sequence). Trimming cost V 1 base and J 2 bases, with 15 bases left between them. The chain links TRBV27 to TRBJ1-5; tentative D call: TRBD1 (6 bases). This sequence originates from a woman between 25 and 40 years old who had recovered from COVID-19. What was sequenced was PBMCs or T cells enriched from blood (not recorded which). CDR3 loop: CASSLLGGGSGNQPQHF. For the CDR3, the DNA is TGTGCCAGCAGTTTATTAGGGGGGGGGAGTGGCAATCAGCCCCAGCATTTT.